The next 21 T cell receptor beta chains were all read from a single sample in a study of response to subunit inactivated influenza vaccine (dated by TCRdb to between 2018 and 2020). Library creation used RT-PCR. TCRdb lists the instrument as Illumina HiSeq 2500. TCRdb itself trimmed the public reads at Q25 with fastp, ran MiXCR and retained productive beta chains. Merged by CDR3 protein, the rows form single entries marked with the most common genes and DNA. Present in this sample are some 600,000 distinct CDR3 sequences, 12% to 15% of which were seen just once. Clones ranked in the top ten supply 7.5% to 9% of the sample. The material was PBMCs from blood, obtained roughly 15 days before vaccination. The receptors stem from a man between 50 and 59 years old who received an inactivated influenza vaccine. Donor details come from another sample of the same person, matched by shared clones.

This sequence joins TRBV15 and TRBJ2-5; D gene uncertain. Germline loops: CDR1 LNHNV, CDR2 YYDKDF (reference sequence). The CDR3 contains 13 residues. With 0 bases removed from V and 5 bases from J, the gap between germline ends came to 7 bases. CDR3 coding DNA: TGTGCCACCAGCAGAGATGTAGGGGAGACCCAGTACTTC. Residues: CATSRDVGETQYF.

The chain recombines TRBV11-2 with TRBJ2-5; 7 nucleotides agree with TRBD2. V dropped 5 bases and J dropped 2; count of bases not matched to a gene: 8. This CDR3 spans 15 amino acids. Germline values: CDR1 SGHAT, CDR2 FQNNGV. Here the CDR3 reads CASSPGRRGQETQYF. The CDR3 DNA follows: TGTGCCAGCAGCCCCGGGAGGAGGGGACAAGAGACCCAGTACTTC. Using reference TRBV11-2 and TRBJ2-5 for the parts outside the CDR3, the full variable domain is EAGVAQSPRYKIIEKRQSVAFWCNPISGHATLYWYQQILGQGPKLLIQFQNNGVVDDSQLPKDRFSAERLKGVDSTLKIQPAKLEDSAVYLCASSPGRRGQETQYFGPGTRLLVL.

The table lists this clonotype with a few counts. The CDR3, as DNA: TGTGCCAGCAGTTACTCCTCCTGGAGTAGGGGAGGGATCTACGAGCAGTACTTC. Amino acids: CASSYSSWSRGGIYEQYF. The chain employs TRBV6-2 or TRBV6-3 and TRBJ2-7, with 7 bases aligning to TRBD2. Trimming removed 0 bases from V and 3 bases from J; junction bases left unmatched: 14. The germline gives CDR1 MNHEY, CDR2 SVGEGT. The CDR3 totals 18 residues.

This clonotype was observed a handful of times. This rearrangement joins TRBV28 to TRBJ2-5; D perhaps matches TRBD2 (5 bases). Germline CDR1 and CDR2: MDHEN and SYDVKM. The V gene lost 2 bases and the J gene lost 2 bases, with 15 bases spanning the gap. This CDR3 has 16 residues. CDR3 in DNA: TGTGCCAGCAGTTTAGTCGGGGTACCCACACAAGAGACCCAGTACTTC. This encodes CASSLVGVPTQETQYF.

The V call is TRBV10-3, the J call TRBJ2-1; 9 positions agree with TRBD2. This CDR3 spans 16 amino acids. CDR1 is ENHRY and CDR2 is SYGVKD in the germline V gene. Trimming took 3 bases from V and 1 from J; bases not matched to a gene: 4. The CDR3 spells CAISDLAGGSYNEQFF. CDR3 sequence (DNA): TGTGCCATCAGTGATCTGGCGGGGGGGTCCTACAATGAGCAGTTCTTC.

This clonotype turned up a few times. The chain carries TRBV29-1 and TRBJ2-5; the D gene could be TRBD1 or TRBD2 (5 bases each). The V and J ends lost 6 bases and 4 bases respectively, with 12 bases between them. The germline CDR1 and CDR2 sequences are SQVTM and ANQGSEA. CDR3 length: 12 residues. This CDR3 is CSVVSGTETQYF. The CDR3 coding sequence is TGCAGCGTCGTTTCCGGGACAGAGACCCAGTACTTC. Full variable domain (missing parts from reference TRBV29-1 and TRBJ2-5): SAVISQKPSRDICQRGTSLTIQCQVDSQVTMMFWYRQQPGQSLTLIATANQGSEATYESGFVIDKFPISRPNLTFSTLTVSNMSPEDSSIYLCSVVSGTETQYFGPGTRLLVL.

This clonotype was observed a handful of times. This chain links TRBV6-2 or TRBV6-3 with TRBJ2-1; TRBD2 agrees at 15 bases. This CDR3 region has 15 residues. V shed 6 bases and J 9 bases; nucleotides not matched to a gene: 6. Germline V gene sequence: CDR1 MNHEY, CDR2 SVGEGT. CDR3 residues: CASRRGLAGGGEQFF. The CDR3 DNA reads as TGTGCCAGCAGGAGGGGACTAGCGGGAGGTGGTGAGCAGTTCTTC.

This clonotype was seen only a few times. The genes are TRBV12-3 or TRBV12-4 and TRBJ2-1; perhaps TRBD1 as D (5 bases). V shed 7 bases and J shed 0 bases, with 13 bases lying between them. The CDR3 has 15 residues. The CDR3 is CASNNLGASYNEQFF. As DNA, the CDR3 is TGTGCCAGCAATAATTTAGGGGCCTCCTACAATGAGCAGTTCTTC.

Note on this clonotype: A read error may explain this, as a much larger clone is one base away. The chain is built from TRBV6-2 or TRBV6-3 and TRBJ2-7; 9 nucleotides agree with TRBD1. Germline CDR1 is MNHEY and CDR2 is SVGEGT. V lost 10 bases, J lost 2 bases, and 15 bases stayed unmatched. CDR3 length: 16 residues. CDR3 amino acids: CANMRDGTGLTYEQYF. The CDR3 DNA follows: TGTGCCAACATGCGTGATGGGACAGGGTTAACCTACGAGCAGTACTTC.

This clonotype came up a few times. This rearrangement joins TRBV19 to TRBJ1-1; D is unclear. CDR3 length: 15 amino acids. The germline V gene has CDR1 LNHDA and CDR2 SQIVND (reference sequence). Trimming removed 0 bases from V and 5 bases from J, with 13 bases in between. This CDR3 is CASSIEPAKFTEAFF. The CDR3 nucleotides are TGTGCCAGTAGTATAGAGCCAGCAAAGTTTACTGAAGCTTTCTTT. Full variable domain (missing parts from reference TRBV19 and TRBJ1-1): DGGITQSPKYLFRKEGQNVTLSCEQNLNHDAMYWYRQDPGQGLRLIYYSQIVNDFQKGDIAEGYSVSREKKESFPLTVTSAQKNPTAFYLCASSIEPAKFTEAFFGQGTRLTVV.

In this sample, this clonotype turned up a few times. V is TRBV13 and J is TRBJ2-7, with a possible D match to TRBD1 (5 bases). Trimming shortened V by 3 bases and J by 7 bases, and 13 bases separated the two germline ends. The CDR3 is 13 amino acids. The germline CDR1 and CDR2 sequences are PRHDT and FYEKMQ (reference sequence). The CDR3 protein is CASSFQGPREQYF. The CDR3 DNA is TGTGCCAGCAGCTTCCAGGGCCCGCGGGAGCAGTACTTC.

The CDR3 nucleotides read TGTGCCAGCAGACAGCGGGGGGGCCTGAGCCAGGGCACAGATACGCAGTATTTT. It encodes CASRQRGGLSQGTDTQYF. The V call is TRBV6-1, the J call TRBJ2-3, with 10 nucleotides matching TRBD2. Germline V CDR1 and CDR2: MNHNS, SASEGT. Trimming removed 6 bases from V and 1 base from J; junction bases left unmatched: 13. The CDR3 extends over 18 amino acids.

The V call is TRBV20-1, the J call TRBJ1-1, with a possible D match to TRBD1 (6 bases). V gave up 1 base and J gave up 2 bases, with 14 bases separating them. Per the germline V gene, CDR1 is DFQATT and CDR2 is SNEGSKA (reference sequence). This CDR3 is 15 amino acids long. Written as DNA, the CDR3 is TGCAGTGCTAGAGCACGCGGCAGGGGCAACACTGAAGCTTTCTTT. Protein sequence: CSARARGRGNTEAFF.

This clonotype was counted only a few times. The chain uses TRBV3-1 and TRBJ2-7, with D tentatively TRBD2 (5 bases). The CDR3 is made up of 13 amino acids. Trimming left V 1 base short and J 10 bases short, with 14 bases between. Germline CDR1 LGHDT, CDR2 YNNKEL (reference sequence). The CDR3: CASSQVETTVQYF. DNA of the CDR3: TGTGCCAGCAGCCAAGTCGAGACTACAGTTCAGTACTTC.

Only a few counts were recorded for this clonotype. The chain links TRBV5-6 to TRBJ2-4; no firm D call. Germline assignment: CDR1 SGHDT and CDR2 YYEEEE. The germline V and J ends were trimmed by 4 bases and 4 bases, with 15 bases remaining between them. This CDR3 spans 15 amino acids. The CDR3, as DNA: TGTGCCAGCAGCCTCACATTACCCGGGAAAAACATTCAGTACTTC. Residues: CASSLTLPGKNIQYF. The full variable domain, its missing parts supplied by reference TRBV5-6 and TRBJ2-4, is DAGVTQSPTHLIKTRGQQVTLRCSPKSGHDTVSWYQQALGQGPQFIFQYYEEEERQRGNFPDRFSGHQFPNYSSELNVNALLLGDSALYLCASSLTLPGKNIQYFGAGTRLSVL.

This clonotype was detected ten times or more. This chain joins TRBV28 and TRBJ2-2, with 11 bases lining up with TRBD2. The CDR3 spans 18 residues. Unmatched junction bases numbered 13, after V lost 4 bases and J lost 6 bases. Germline CDR1 MDHEN, CDR2 SYDVKM. This CDR3 reads CASSSGTSGWFGPGELFF. The CDR3 DNA is TGTGCCAGCAGTTCCGGGACTAGCGGTTGGTTTGGTCCCGGGGAGCTGTTTTTT.

This chain connects TRBV12-3 or TRBV12-4 to TRBJ2-5; D not resolved. Trimming removed 2 bases at V and 1 base at J, with 8 bases between. The CDR3 contains 14 residues. The CDR3 DNA sequence: TGTGCCAGCAGTTTATTAGACGGCCAAGAGACCCAGTACTTC. It is translated as CASSLLDGQETQYF.

This clonotype was seen a few times. The chain is built from TRBV20-1 and TRBJ1-5; TRBD1 might be the D (5 bases). The CDR3 is 12 amino acids. V shed 3 bases and J shed 5 bases, with 8 bases lying between them. Germline V gene sequence: CDR1 DFQATT, CDR2 SNEGSKA (reference sequence). CDR3 DNA: TGCAGTGCTAGGGGGGGGGATCAGCCCCAGCATTTT. It yields the protein CSARGGDQPQHF.

The DNA for the CDR3 is TGCAGTGCCAGCAGACAGGTGGGCTACGAGCAGTACTTC. Residues: CSASRQVGYEQYF. The chain carries TRBV20-1 and TRBJ2-7; perhaps TRBD1 as D (6 bases). Germline V gene lookup returns CDR1 DFQATT and CDR2 SNEGSKA (reference sequence). Between the trimmed V and J ends, which lost 6 bases and 3 bases, there was a span of 15 bases. There are 13 residues in the CDR3.

Ten or more counts support this clonotype. The rearrangement uses TRBV6-1 and TRBJ1-1; TRBD1 is a possible D gene (5 bases). CDR1 MNHNS and CDR2 SASEGT come from the germline V gene. Trimming pared 6 bases from V and 0 bases from J, leaving 5 bases between. There are 12 residues in the CDR3. The chain's CDR3 is CASRTVNTEAFF. CDR3 nucleotides: TGTGCCAGCAGGACAGTGAACACTGAAGCTTTCTTT.

The chain couples TRBV28 to TRBJ2-5; TRBD1 is a possible D gene (5 bases). V was trimmed by 4 bases and J by 1 base, leaving 13 bases between them. The CDR3 spans 15 residues. Germline CDR1 reads MDHEN; CDR2 reads SYDVKM. This CDR3 is CASSWAGMPQETQYF. The CDR3 bases are TGTGCCAGCAGTTGGGCAGGGATGCCCCAAGAGACCCAGTACTTC.